A single sample gave rise to the 3 T cell receptor beta chains below, sequenced in a study of vaccination and CD4 T cells after COVID-19. The Oncomine TCR Beta short-read assay was applied to DNA of cultured CD4+ T cells. TCRdb independently ran MiXCR on the PCR reads; one entry per CDR3 protein. Of just over 14,000 distinct CDR3 sequences listed, roughly half were seen once; the top ten hold 7.8%. Antigens for these TCRs are unknown. Indicated treatment: roughly 11-day PBMC culture with coronavirus spike peptide pools or control peptides (ViraFEST assay). The sequenced sample was CD4+ T cells from blood, cultured in vitro. All receptors derive from a human donor who had recovered from COVID-19.

This clonotype occurred a few times. V usage is TRBV12-3 or TRBV12-4 and J usage is TRBJ2-3; D gene ambiguous. Trimming took off 3 bases at V and 0 bases at J, with 7 bases between the two ends. This CDR3 contains 14 residues. The CDR3 coding sequence is TGTGCCAGCAGTTTCCGATGGAGCACAGATACGCAGTATTTT. As protein: CASSFRWSTDTQYF.

The genes are TRBV10-3 and TRBJ2-3; 7 bases match TRBD2. The V gene's germline CDR1 is ENHRY and CDR2 SYGVKD. Trimming removed 4 bases from V and 2 bases from J; junction bases left unmatched: 6. This CDR3 comprises 15 residues. This CDR3 reads CAISVLAGDTDTQYF. Here the CDR3 DNA reads TGTGCCATCAGTGTCTTGGCGGGAGACACAGATACGCAGTATTTT.

The J gene is TRBJ2-5, the V gene TRBV7-8; 8 nucleotides match TRBD2. The CDR3 is 16 residues long. Germline CDR1 SGHVS, CDR2 FQNEAQ. V lost 7 bases, J lost 1 base, and 11 bases stayed unmatched. CDR3 protein: CASKKQTSGGQETQYF. The CDR3 region has the DNA TGTGCCAGCAAAAAACAAACTAGCGGAGGCCAAGAGACCCAGTACTTC.